The 7 T cell receptor beta chains listed next were all sequenced from one sample in a study of cytomegalovirus exposure and HLA in healthy donors. The PCR employed 60 Vbeta primers together with 13 Jbeta primers. The data were produced by immunoSEQ multiplex PCR, yet TCRdb's version contains in-frame clones alone and is incomplete. The sample records 150,000 to 200,000 clones, roughly 85% being singletons. Material for sequencing was PBMCs. These receptor sequences come from a man in his forties in good health and CMV-seropositive.

This rearrangement joins TRBV2 to TRBJ2-5, with 10 nucleotides matching TRBD1. The end of the DNA aligns better with TRBJ2-7, so the J call may be wrong. The germline gives CDR1 SNHLY, CDR2 FYNNEI. The CDR3 extends over 14 amino acids. The CDR3 DNA follows: TGTGCCAGCAGCCAGACAGGGGGCGGGTACGAGCAGTACTTC. This gives the protein CASSQTGGGYEQYF.

The rearrangement joins TRBV5-1 to TRBJ2-1; D gene unclear. The germline CDR1 and CDR2 sequences are SGHRS and YFSETQ. The CDR3 length is 15 residues. Trimming cost V 0 bases and J 0 bases, with 7 bases left between them. CDR3 in DNA: TGCGCCAGCAGCTTGGCTAGAAGCTCCTACAATGAGCAGTTCTTC. Amino acids: CASSLARSSYNEQFF.

The V gene is TRBV10-3, the J gene TRBJ1-4; 9 positions match TRBD1. Germline V gene data show CDR1 as ENHRY and CDR2 as SYGVKD. The CDR3 has 15 amino acids. V shed 4 bases, J shed 3 bases, and the junction held 3 bases outside the gene matches. CDR3: CAISGDRVPNEKLFF. CDR3 DNA sequence: TGTGCCATCAGTGGGGACAGGGTACCTAATGAAAAACTGTTTTTT.

V usage is TRBV4-1 and J usage is TRBJ2-5, with D maybe TRBD2 (6 bases). Trimming removed 4 bases at V and 5 bases at J, with 14 bases between. The germline V gene has CDR1 MGHRA and CDR2 YSYEKL. CDR3 length: 14 residues. CDR3 sequence (DNA): TGCGCCAGCAGCCTACAAGGGGACTTGGAGACCCAGTACTTC. Residues: CASSLQGDLETQYF.

J is TRBJ1-2 and V is TRBV7-8; possibly TRBD1 for D (5 bases). This CDR3 spans 16 amino acids. CDR1 is SGHVS and CDR2 is FQNEAQ in the germline V gene. Trimming removed 5 bases from V and 0 bases from J, with 16 bases in between. In DNA form, the CDR3 reads TGTGCCAGCAGCGCAGGCGGGACCGACGCTAACTATGGCTACACCTTC. It is translated as CASSAGGTDANYGYTF.

V usage is TRBV29-1 and J usage is TRBJ2-1; 10 nucleotides match TRBD2. V was clipped by 4 bases and J by 4 bases; unmatched bases: 4. Germline V gives CDR1 SQVTM, CDR2 ANQGSEA. The length of the CDR3 is 14 residues. CDR3 sequence (DNA): TGCAGCGTTGCACTAGCGGGGAAATACAATGAGCAGTTCTTC. Encoded protein: CSVALAGKYNEQFF.

V is TRBV12-5 and J is TRBJ2-1; 9 positions match TRBD1. Germline V CDR1 and CDR2: LGHNT, FRNRAP. Trimming at V came to 6 bases and at J to 10 bases, leaving 7 bases not matched to a gene. This CDR3 spans 13 amino acids. The CDR3 coding sequence is TGTGCTAGTGGGTCCTCTGGGACAGGGGAGCAGTTCTTC. Protein: CASGSSGTGEQFF.